This T cell receptor beta chain was sequenced during a study of response to subunit inactivated influenza vaccine. MiXCR, run by TCRdb on the RT-PCR reads, gives a single entry per CDR3 protein. The sample carries over 450,000 distinct CDR3 sequences, 10% to 15% recorded once. Study findings and constraints: Authors suggested each seasonal influenza vaccination recruits few new T cells.

This clonotype has ten or more counts. Antigen unknown. V shed 0 bases, J shed 5 bases, and the junction held 5 bases outside the gene matches. Germline-derived CDR1 and CDR2 are ENHRY and SYGVKD. The CDR3 totals 15 residues. This TCR derives from a man aged 45-65 years who received an inactivated influenza vaccine. The J gene is TRBJ2-7, the V gene TRBV10-3, with 9 bases lining up with TRBD1. The starting material was PBMCs from blood, obtained roughly 45 days after vaccination. The CDR3 is CAISESRTGVHEQYF. CDR3 nucleotides: TGTGCCATCAGTGAGTCACGGACAGGGGTCCACGAGCAGTACTTC.